These 14 T cell receptor beta chains were sequenced from one sample in a study of human T cells and chemical hapten exposure. TCRdb re-called the RACE reads through MiXCR, storing one row per CDR3 protein. Seen here are 75,000 to 90,000 distinct CDR3 sequences, about 10% observed once, and the top ten hold approximately 5%. Time point reported: patch test 2, 6 weeks after DPC sensitization. Treatment described: therapeutic diphenylcyclopropenone sensitization with weekly scalp DPC. This specimen consisted of whole blood, obtained in connection with sensitization to the hapten diphenylcyclopropenone (DPC). The receptors come from a woman between 45 and 65 years old with alopecia areata. Some clones in this sample may be carry-over from other donors' samples.

Points on this clonotype: Since a much larger clone is just one base distant, this may be a read error. The chain couples TRBV5-5 to TRBJ2-1; 9 bases match TRBD2. With 3 bases clipped from V and 2 bases from J, the junction kept 6 bases outside the gene matches. The germline gives CDR1 SGHKS, CDR2 YYEKEE (reference sequence). The CDR3 has 16 amino acids. As DNA, the CDR3 is TGTGCCAGCAGCTCCGGGACTAGCAGGACCTACAATGAGCAGTTCTTC. Translation: CASSSGTSRTYNEQFF.

This clonotype was seen more than once but under ten times. The CDR3 is CASSPGWTGANVLTF. The CDR3 nucleotides read TGTGCCAGCAGCCCCGGGTGGACTGGGGCCAACGTCCTGACTTTC. The gene calls are TRBV12-3 or TRBV12-4 and TRBJ2-6; the D is unclear. This CDR3 region has 15 residues. V lost 6 bases and J lost 2, with 11 bases in between.

This rearrangement joins TRBV15 to TRBJ1-1; TRBD1 is a possible D gene (5 bases). Looked up from germline, CDR1 is LNHNV and CDR2 is YYDKDF (reference sequence). Trimming took off 10 bases at V and 4 bases at J, with 16 bases between the two ends. CDR3 length equals 13 residues. CDR3 residues: CARMRDYVTEAFF. CDR3 bases: TGTGCCAGAATGAGGGACTACGTCACTGAAGCTTTCTTT. Full variable domain (outside the CDR3, taken from reference TRBV15 and TRBJ1-1): DAMVIQNPRYQVTQFGKPVTLSCSQTLNHNVMYWYQQKSSQAPKLLFHYYDKDFNNEADTPDNFQSRRPNTSFCFLDIRSPGLGDTAMYLCARMRDYVTEAFFGQGTRLTVV.

This clonotype was found a few times. The J gene is TRBJ1-4, the V gene TRBV19; no reliable D call. Germline lookup yields CDR1 LNHDA and CDR2 SQIVND (reference sequence). The CDR3 sequence is 13 residues long. Trimming shortened V by 0 bases and J by 7 bases, and 6 bases separated the two germline ends. The CDR3 reads CASSIDRGEKLFF. The CDR3, as DNA: TGTGCCAGTAGTATAGATCGCGGTGAAAAACTGTTTTTT.

This clonotype has ten or more counts. The chain links TRBV7-2 to TRBJ2-5, with no clear D. V lost 0 bases and J lost 2, with 4 bases in between. CDR1 and CDR2 from the germline V gene are SGHTA and FQGNSA. CDR3 length equals 13 residues. This CDR3 reads CASSLALQETQYF. As DNA, the CDR3 is TGTGCCAGCAGCTTAGCGTTGCAAGAGACCCAGTACTTC.

This clonotype was detected ten times or more. This chain joins TRBV12-3 or TRBV12-4 and TRBJ2-3; TRBD2 matches at 12 bases. Unmatched junction bases numbered 8, after V lost 6 bases and J lost 7 bases. The CDR3 is 15 residues long. Here the CDR3 reads CASSSLAGGPNTQYF. In DNA, the CDR3 is TGTGCCAGCAGCTCACTAGCGGGAGGACCAAATACGCAGTATTTT.

This clonotype was counted at least ten times. The chain couples TRBV6-1 to TRBJ1-1, with 8 bases fitting TRBD1. CDR3 length: 13 residues. The germline V gene has CDR1 MNHNS and CDR2 SASEGT. Losses at the gene ends were 5 bases for V and 3 bases for J; bases not matched to a gene: 2. The CDR3 DNA is TGTGCCAGCAGTTTGACAGGGGACACTGAAGCTTTCTTT. The encoded protein is CASSLTGDTEAFF.

The gene calls are TRBV10-2 and TRBJ1-1; D gene unclear. V was shortened by 5 bases and J by 10 bases, with 11 bases between the two germline ends. The CDR3 totals 11 residues. In germline, CDR1 is WSHSY, CDR2 SAAADI. The CDR3 DNA reads TGCGCCAGCAGTAAGGTAACGGGAGCTTTCTTT. Translating gives CASSKVTGAFF.

This clonotype was counted many times. This chain uses TRBV6-6 with TRBJ2-7, with 7 bases matching TRBD1. V lost 6 bases, J lost 5 bases, and 10 bases stayed unmatched. CDR3 length: 14 residues. Per germline, CDR1 MNHNY and CDR2 SVGAGI (reference sequence). The CDR3 coding sequence is TGTGCCAGCAGGGCAAGGGGGCGGTTGGACGAGCAGTACTTC. Amino acids: CASRARGRLDEQYF.

This clonotype was counted ten times or more. This chain uses TRBV7-9 with TRBJ2-3, with 8 bases identical to TRBD1. There are 15 residues in the CDR3. Per germline, CDR1 SEHNR and CDR2 FQNEAQ (reference sequence). The V gene end was trimmed by 5 bases and the J gene end by 5 bases; junction bases not matched to a gene: 9. The CDR3 sequence: CASSRGQGRGDTQYF. As DNA, the CDR3 is TGTGCCAGCAGCCGAGGACAGGGCCGGGGAGATACGCAGTATTTT.

This clonotype was observed at least ten times. The V gene is TRBV6-2 or TRBV6-3, the J gene TRBJ2-6, with TRBD2 identical over 7 bases. CDR3 length: 15 residues. CDR1 is MNHEY and CDR2 is SVGEGT in the germline V gene. Trimming cost V 4 bases and J 1 base; bases outside gene matches: 1. The CDR3 is CASSLRGSGANVLTF. CDR3 in DNA: TGTGCCAGCAGTTTGCGGGGGTCTGGGGCCAACGTCCTGACTTTC.

This clonotype was picked up a small number of times. The chain recombines TRBV7-2 with TRBJ2-2, with a weak D call TRBD2 (5 bases). The CDR3 covers 15 residues. V was shortened by 0 bases and J by 5 bases, with 10 bases between the two germline ends. Germline lookup yields CDR1 SGHTA and CDR2 FQGNSA. The CDR3 loop is CASSLAGVKTGELFF. CDR3 nucleotide sequence: TGTGCCAGCAGCTTAGCGGGAGTAAAAACCGGGGAGCTGTTTTTT.

This clonotype was seen many times. This chain links TRBV6-5 with TRBJ1-2; TRBD1 matches 10 bases. The CDR3 consists of 14 residues. Germline CDR1 MNHEY, CDR2 SVGAGI. With 6 bases clipped from V and 7 bases from J, the junction kept 8 bases outside the gene matches. DNA of the CDR3: TGTGCCAGCAGCCCGGGACAGGGGATCCTTGGCTACACCTTC. Its protein is CASSPGQGILGYTF.

The chain recombines TRBV7-9 with TRBJ2-7, with D perhaps TRBD1 (7 bases). Trimming took off 3 bases at V and 5 bases at J, with 17 bases between the two ends. In germline, CDR1 is SEHNR, CDR2 FQNEAQ (reference sequence). CDR3 length: 15 amino acids. Written as DNA, the CDR3 is TGTGCCAGCAGCTTCCGGGGACTCCAGGGGGACGAGCAGTACTTC. Protein sequence: CASSFRGLQGDEQYF.